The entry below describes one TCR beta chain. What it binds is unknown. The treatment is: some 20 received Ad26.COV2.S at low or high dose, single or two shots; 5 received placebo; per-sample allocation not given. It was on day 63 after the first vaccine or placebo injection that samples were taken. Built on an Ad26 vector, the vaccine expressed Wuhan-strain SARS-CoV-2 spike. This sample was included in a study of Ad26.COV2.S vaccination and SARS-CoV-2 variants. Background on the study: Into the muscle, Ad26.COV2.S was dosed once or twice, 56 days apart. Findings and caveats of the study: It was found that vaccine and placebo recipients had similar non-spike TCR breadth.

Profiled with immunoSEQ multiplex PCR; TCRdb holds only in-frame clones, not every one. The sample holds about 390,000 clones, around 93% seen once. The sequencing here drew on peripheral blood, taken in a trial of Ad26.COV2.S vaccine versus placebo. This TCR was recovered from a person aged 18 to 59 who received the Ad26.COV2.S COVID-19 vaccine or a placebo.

Written as DNA, the CDR3 is TGTGCCAGCAGCTTCCTCCTTGGAGGGGCAGATTCCACCGGGGAGCTGTTTTTT. Encoded protein: CASSFLLGGADSTGELFF. The chain couples TRBV5-4 to TRBJ2-2; D possibly corresponds to TRBD2 (6 bases). Trimming took off 2 bases at V and 4 bases at J, with 21 bases between the two ends. CDR3 length: 18 amino acids. CDR1 is SGHNT, CDR2 YYREEE, per germline (reference sequence).